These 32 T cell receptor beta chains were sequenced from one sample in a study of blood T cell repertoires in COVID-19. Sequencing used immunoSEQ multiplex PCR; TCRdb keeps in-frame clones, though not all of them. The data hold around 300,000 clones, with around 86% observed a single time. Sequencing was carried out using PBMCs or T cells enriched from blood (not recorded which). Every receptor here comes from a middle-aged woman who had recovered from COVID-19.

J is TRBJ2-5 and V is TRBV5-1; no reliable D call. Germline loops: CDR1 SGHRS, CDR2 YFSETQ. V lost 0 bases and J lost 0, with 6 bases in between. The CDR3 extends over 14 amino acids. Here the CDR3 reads CASSLVRYQETQYF. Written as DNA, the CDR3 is TGCGCCAGCAGCTTGGTACGGTACCAAGAGACCCAGTACTTC.

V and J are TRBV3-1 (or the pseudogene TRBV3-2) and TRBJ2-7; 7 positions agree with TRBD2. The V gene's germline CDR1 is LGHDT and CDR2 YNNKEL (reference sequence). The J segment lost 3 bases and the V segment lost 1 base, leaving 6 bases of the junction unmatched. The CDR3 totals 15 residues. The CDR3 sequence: CASSQAPRTSYEQYF. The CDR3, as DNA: TGTGCCAGCAGCCAAGCCCCCAGGACTAGCTACGAGCAGTACTTC.

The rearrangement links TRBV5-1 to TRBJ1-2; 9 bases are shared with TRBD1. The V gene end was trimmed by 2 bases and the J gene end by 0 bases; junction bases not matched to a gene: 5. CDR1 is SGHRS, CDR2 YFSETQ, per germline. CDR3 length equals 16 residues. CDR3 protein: CASSLGQGPPNYGYTF. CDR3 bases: TGCGCCAGCAGCTTAGGACAGGGGCCCCCTAACTATGGCTACACCTTC. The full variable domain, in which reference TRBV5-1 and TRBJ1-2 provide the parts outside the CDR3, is KAGVTQTPRYLIKTRGQQVTLSCSPISGHRSVSWYQQTPGQGLQFLFEYFSETQRNKGNFPGRFSGRQFSNSRSEMNVSTLELGDSALYLCASSLGQGPPNYGYTFGSGTRLTVV.

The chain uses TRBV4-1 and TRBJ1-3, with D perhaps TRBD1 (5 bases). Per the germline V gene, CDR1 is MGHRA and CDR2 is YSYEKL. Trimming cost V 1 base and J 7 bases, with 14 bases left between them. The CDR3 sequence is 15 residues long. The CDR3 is CASSQVRVSGNTIYF. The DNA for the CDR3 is TGCGCCAGCAGCCAAGTCAGGGTGTCAGGGAACACCATATATTTT.

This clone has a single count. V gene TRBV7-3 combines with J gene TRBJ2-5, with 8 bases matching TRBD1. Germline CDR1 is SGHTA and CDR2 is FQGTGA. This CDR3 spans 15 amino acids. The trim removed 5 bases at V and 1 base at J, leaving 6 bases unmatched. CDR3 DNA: TGTGCCAGCAGCCCGCGACAGGGGTCCCAAGAGACCCAGTACTTC. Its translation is CASSPRQGSQETQYF. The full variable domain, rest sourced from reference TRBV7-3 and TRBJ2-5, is GAGVSQTPSNKVTEKGKYVELRCDPISGHTALYWYRQSLGQGPEFLIYFQGTGAADDSGLPNDRFFAVRPEGSVSTLKIQRTERGDSAVYLCASSPRQGSQETQYFGPGTRLLVL.

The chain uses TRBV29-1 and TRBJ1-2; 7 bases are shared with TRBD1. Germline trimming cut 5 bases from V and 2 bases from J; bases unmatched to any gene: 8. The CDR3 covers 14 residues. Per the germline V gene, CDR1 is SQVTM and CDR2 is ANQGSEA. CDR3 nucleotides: TGCAGCGTTACCACGACAGGGCAAAACTATGGCTACACCTTC. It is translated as CSVTTTGQNYGYTF.

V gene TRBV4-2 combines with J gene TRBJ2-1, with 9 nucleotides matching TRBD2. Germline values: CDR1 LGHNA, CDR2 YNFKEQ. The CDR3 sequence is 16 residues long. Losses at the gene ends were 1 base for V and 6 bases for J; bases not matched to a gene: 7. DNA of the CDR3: TGTGCCAGCAGCCAAGTCTCAGCGGGGGGCACCAATGAGCAGTTCTTC. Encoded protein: CASSQVSAGGTNEQFF.

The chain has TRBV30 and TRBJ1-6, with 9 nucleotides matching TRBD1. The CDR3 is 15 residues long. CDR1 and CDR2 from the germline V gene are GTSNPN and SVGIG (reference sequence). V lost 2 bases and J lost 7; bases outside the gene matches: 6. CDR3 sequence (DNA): TGTGCCTGGAGTCAAAAGACAGGGGGGAATTCACCCCTCCACTTT. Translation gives CAWSQKTGGNSPLHF.

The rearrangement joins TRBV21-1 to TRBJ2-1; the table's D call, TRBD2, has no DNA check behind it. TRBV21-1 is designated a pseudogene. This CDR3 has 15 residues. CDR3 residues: CASSKGLAGGMEQFF. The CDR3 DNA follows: TGTGCCAGCAGCAAGGGACTAGCGGGGGGTATGGAGCAGTTCTTC.

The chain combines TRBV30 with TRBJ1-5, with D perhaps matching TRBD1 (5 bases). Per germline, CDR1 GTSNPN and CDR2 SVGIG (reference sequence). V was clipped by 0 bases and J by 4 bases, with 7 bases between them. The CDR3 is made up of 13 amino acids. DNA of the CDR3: TGTGCCTGGAGTGTACAGGAGAATCAGCCCCAGCATTTT. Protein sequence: CAWSVQENQPQHF.

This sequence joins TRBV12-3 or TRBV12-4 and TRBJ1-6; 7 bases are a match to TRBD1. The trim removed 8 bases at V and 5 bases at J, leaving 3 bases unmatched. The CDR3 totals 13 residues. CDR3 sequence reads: CASRDSNNSPLHF. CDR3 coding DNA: TGTGCCAGCCGGGACAGTAATAATTCACCCCTCCACTTT.

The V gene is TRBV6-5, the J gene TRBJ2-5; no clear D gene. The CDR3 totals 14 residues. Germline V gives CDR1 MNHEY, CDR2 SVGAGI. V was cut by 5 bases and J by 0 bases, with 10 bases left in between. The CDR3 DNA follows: TGTGCCAGCAGTCCTAATGAGTACCAAGAGACCCAGTACTTC. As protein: CASSPNEYQETQYF.

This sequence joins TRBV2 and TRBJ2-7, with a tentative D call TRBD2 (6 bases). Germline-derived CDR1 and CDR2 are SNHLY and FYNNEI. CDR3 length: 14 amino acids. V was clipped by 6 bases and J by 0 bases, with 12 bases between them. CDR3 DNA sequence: TGTGCCAGCAGACCCGGGACTCCCTCCTACGAGCAGTACTTC. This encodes CASRPGTPSYEQYF.

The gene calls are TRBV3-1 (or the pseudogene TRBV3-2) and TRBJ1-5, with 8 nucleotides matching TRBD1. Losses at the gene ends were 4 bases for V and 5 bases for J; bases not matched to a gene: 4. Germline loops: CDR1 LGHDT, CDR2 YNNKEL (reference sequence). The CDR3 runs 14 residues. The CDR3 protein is CASSLGQGDQPQHF. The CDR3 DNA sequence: TGTGCCAGCAGCCTCGGACAGGGAGATCAGCCCCAGCATTTT.

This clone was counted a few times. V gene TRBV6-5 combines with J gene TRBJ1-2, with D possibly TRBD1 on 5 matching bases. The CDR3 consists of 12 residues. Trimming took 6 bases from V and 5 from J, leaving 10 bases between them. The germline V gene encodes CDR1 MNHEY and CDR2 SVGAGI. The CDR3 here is CASSAQGYGYTF. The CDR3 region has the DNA TGTGCCAGCAGCGCCCAGGGATATGGCTACACCTTC.

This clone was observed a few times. Written as DNA, the CDR3 is TGTGCCAGCAGTCGGGTACAGGGGTACACAGATACGCAGTATTTT. It yields the protein CASSRVQGYTDTQYF. V gene TRBV6-6 combines with J gene TRBJ2-3, with 7 positions matching TRBD1. V trimming: 5 bases; J trimming: 2 bases; junction bases outside the gene matches: 7. The germline V gene has CDR1 MNHNY and CDR2 SVGAGI (reference sequence). The CDR3 length is 15 residues.

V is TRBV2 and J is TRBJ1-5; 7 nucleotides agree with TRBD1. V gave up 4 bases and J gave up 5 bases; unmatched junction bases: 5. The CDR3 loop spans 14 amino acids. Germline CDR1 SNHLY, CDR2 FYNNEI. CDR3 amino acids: CASSAGGYDQPQHF. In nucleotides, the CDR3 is TGTGCCAGCAGTGCAGGGGGGTACGATCAGCCCCAGCATTTT. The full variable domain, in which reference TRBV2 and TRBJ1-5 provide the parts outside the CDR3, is EPEVTQTPSHQVTQMGQEVILRCVPISNHLYFYWYRQILGQKVEFLVSFYNNEISEKSEIFDDQFSVERPDGSNFTLKIRSTKLEDSAMYFCASSAGGYDQPQHFGDGTRLSIL.

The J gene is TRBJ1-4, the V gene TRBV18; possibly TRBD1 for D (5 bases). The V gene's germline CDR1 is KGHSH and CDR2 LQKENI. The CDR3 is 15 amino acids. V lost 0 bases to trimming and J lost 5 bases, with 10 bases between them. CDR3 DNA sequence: TGTGCCAGCTCACCACCGACAGACCCGAATGAAAAACTGTTTTTT. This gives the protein CASSPPTDPNEKLFF.

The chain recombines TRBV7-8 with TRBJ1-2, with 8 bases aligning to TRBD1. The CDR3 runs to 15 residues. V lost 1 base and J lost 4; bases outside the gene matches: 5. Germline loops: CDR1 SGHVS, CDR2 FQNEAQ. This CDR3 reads CASSLEGQVGYGYTF. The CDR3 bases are TGTGCCAGCAGCTTAGAGGGACAGGTGGGCTATGGCTACACCTTC.

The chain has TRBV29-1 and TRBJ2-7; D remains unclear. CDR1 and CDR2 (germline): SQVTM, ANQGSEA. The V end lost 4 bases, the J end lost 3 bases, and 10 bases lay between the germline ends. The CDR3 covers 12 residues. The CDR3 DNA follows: TGCAGCGTTGTAGGCAGGAACTACGAGCAGTACTTC. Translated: CSVVGRNYEQYF.

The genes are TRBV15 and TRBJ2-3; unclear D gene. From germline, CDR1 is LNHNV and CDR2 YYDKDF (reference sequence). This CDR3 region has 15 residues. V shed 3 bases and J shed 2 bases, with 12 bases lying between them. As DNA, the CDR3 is TGTGCCACCAGCAGTGGGCGTCTCTCCACAGATACGCAGTATTTT. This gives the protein CATSSGRLSTDTQYF. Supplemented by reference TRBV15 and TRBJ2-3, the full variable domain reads DAMVIQNPRYQVTQFGKPVTLSCSQTLNHNVMYWYQQKSSQAPKLLFHYYDKDFNNEADTPDNFQSRRPNTSFCFLDIRSPGLGDTAMYLCATSSGRLSTDTQYFGPGTRLTVL.

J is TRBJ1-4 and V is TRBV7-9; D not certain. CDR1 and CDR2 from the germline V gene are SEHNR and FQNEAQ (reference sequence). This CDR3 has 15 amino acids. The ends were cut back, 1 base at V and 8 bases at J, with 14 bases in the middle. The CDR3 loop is CASSLERQREEKLFF. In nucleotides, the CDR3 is TGTGCCAGCAGCTTAGAGAGGCAACGGGAAGAAAAACTGTTTTTT.

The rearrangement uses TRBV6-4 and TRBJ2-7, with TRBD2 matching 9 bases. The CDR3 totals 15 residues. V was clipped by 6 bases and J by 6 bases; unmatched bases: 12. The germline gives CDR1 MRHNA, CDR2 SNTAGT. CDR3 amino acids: CASRPLWREGPEQYF. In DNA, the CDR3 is TGTGCCAGCAGGCCCCTCTGGCGGGAGGGCCCCGAGCAGTACTTC.

The CDR3 spells CASRGGLEGPGELFF. The CDR3 nucleotides are TGTGCCAGCAGGGGGGGACTAGAAGGTCCCGGGGAGCTGTTTTTT. The chain links TRBV6-5 to TRBJ2-2; 8 positions match TRBD2. The CDR3 extends over 15 amino acids. Trimming at V came to 6 bases and at J to 6 bases, leaving 9 bases not matched to a gene. Germline CDR1 and CDR2: MNHEY and SVGAGI.

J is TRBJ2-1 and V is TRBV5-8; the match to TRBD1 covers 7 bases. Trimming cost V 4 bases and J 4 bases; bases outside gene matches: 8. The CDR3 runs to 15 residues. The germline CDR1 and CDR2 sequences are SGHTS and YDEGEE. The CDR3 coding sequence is TGTGCCAGCAGCCTCACAGGGGATTGGTACAATGAGCAGTTCTTC. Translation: CASSLTGDWYNEQFF.

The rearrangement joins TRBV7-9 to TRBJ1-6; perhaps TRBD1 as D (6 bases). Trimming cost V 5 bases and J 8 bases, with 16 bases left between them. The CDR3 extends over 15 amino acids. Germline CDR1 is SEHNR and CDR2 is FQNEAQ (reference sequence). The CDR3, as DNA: TGTGCCAGCAGCCCCCATGAAGGGGGGGATTCACCCCTCCACTTT. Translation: CASSPHEGGDSPLHF.

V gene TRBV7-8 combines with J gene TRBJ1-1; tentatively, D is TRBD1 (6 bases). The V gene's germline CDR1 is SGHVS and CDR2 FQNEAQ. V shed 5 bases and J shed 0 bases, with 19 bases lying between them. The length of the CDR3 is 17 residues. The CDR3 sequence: CASSPGVGLFMNTEAFF. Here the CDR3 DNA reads TGTGCCAGCAGCCCAGGGGTGGGGTTATTCATGAACACTGAAGCTTTCTTT.

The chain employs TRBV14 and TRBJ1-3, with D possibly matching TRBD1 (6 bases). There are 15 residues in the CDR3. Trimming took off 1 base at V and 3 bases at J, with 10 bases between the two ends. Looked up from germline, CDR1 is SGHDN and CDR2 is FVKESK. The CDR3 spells CASSQVAGVGNTIYF. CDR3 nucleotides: TGTGCCAGCAGCCAAGTTGCAGGGGTTGGAAACACCATATATTTT.

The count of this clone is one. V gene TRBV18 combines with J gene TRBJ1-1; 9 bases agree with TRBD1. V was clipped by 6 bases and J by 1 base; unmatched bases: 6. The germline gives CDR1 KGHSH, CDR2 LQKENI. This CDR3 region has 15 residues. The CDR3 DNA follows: TGTGCCAGCTCCCATGACAGGGGGGGGAACACTGAAGCTTTCTTT. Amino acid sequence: CASSHDRGGNTEAFF.

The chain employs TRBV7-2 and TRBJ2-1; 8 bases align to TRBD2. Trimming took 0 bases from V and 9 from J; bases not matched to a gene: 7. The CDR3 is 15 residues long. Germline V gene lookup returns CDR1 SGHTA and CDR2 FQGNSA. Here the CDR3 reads CASSLALAVRLEQFF. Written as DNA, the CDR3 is TGTGCCAGCAGCTTAGCACTAGCGGTACGCCTTGAGCAGTTCTTC.

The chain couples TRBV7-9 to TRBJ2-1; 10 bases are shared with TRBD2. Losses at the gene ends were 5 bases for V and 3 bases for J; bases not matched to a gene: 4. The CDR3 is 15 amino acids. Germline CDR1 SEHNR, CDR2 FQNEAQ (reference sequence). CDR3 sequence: CASSPTSGDYNEQFF. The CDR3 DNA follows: TGTGCCAGCAGCCCAACTAGCGGGGACTACAATGAGCAGTTCTTC.

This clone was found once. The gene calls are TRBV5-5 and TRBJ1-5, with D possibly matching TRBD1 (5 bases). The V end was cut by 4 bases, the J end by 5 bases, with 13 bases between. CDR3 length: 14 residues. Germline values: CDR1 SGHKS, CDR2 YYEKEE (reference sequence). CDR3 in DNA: TGTGCCAGCAGCCTGACAGACTGGGATCAGCCCCAGCATTTT. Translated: CASSLTDWDQPQHF. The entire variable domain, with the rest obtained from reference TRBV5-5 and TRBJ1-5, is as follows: DAGVTQSPTHLIKTRGQQVTLRCSPISGHKSVSWYQQVLGQGPQFIFQYYEKEERGRGNFPDRFSARQFPNYSSELNVNALLLGDSALYLCASSLTDWDQPQHFGDGTRLSIL.